This T cell receptor (beta chain) was sequenced for a study of blood T cell repertoires in COVID-19. Trimming shortened V by 1 base and J by 0 bases, and 15 bases separated the two germline ends. CDR3 size: 17 residues. Germline CDR1 reads LGHDT; CDR2 reads YNNKEL (reference sequence). Data came from immunoSEQ multiplex PCR; TCRdb stores just in-frame clones and leaves some out. The sample gives around 99,000 clones, around three quarters of which show up once; about 4.5% is in the top ten. This clone was recorded only once. The specimen sequenced was peripheral blood. The receptor was derived from a human donor in a cohort sampled during active or convalescent COVID-19. The J gene is TRBJ1-2, the V gene TRBV3-1 (or the pseudogene TRBV3-2), with D unresolved. The DNA for the CDR3 is TGTGCCAGCAGCCAAGCCCCCCTGGAAGGAGCTAACTATGGCTACACCTTC. Protein: CASSQAPLEGANYGYTF.